The rows below give T cell receptor beta chains drawn from one sample of a study of T cells in Graves' hyperthyroidism and ophthalmopathy. TCRdb passed the multiplex PCR reads through MiXCR, listing each CDR3 protein once. The table has 250,000 to 300,000 distinct CDR3 sequences, approximately 18% seen once. The source material was blood. The origin of the receptors is a man between 45 and 60 years old with Graves' ophthalmopathy. Each CDR3 is given with its conserved first and last residue. The D gene is left open where the match is weak. Clone size is stated in some rows and not others, as once, few, many or a class when expanded.

cdr3_nt cdr3_aa v_call d_call j_call clone_size
TGCAGTGCTAGAGATAGGGACGGGAGTTCCAAAAACATTCAGTACTTC CSARDRDGSSKNIQYF TRBV20-1 - TRBJ2-4 many
TGTGCCAGCAGTTTGGGGTACGGGGGGGGTGAGCAGTTCTTC CASSLGYGGGEQFF TRBV12-3/TRBV12-4 TRBD2 TRBJ2-1 few
TGCAGTGCTAGAGGCGGGAGGGGCACAGATACGCAGTATTTT CSARGGRGTDTQYF TRBV20-1 TRBD2 TRBJ2-3 many
TGTGCCAGCAGTTTACCTAGGTCCGGGGAGCTGTTTTTT CASSLPRSGELFF TRBV25-1 - TRBJ2-2 -
TGTGCCAGCAGCCACCCCAGACAGGGCCATTGGGGGAACAATGAGCAGTTCTTC CASSHPRQGHWGNNEQFF TRBV3-1 TRBD1 TRBJ2-1 few
TGTGCCAGCAGTTTTTTCGAAGACGAGCAGTACTTC CASSFFEDEQYF TRBV28 - TRBJ2-7 many
TGTGCCAGCAGCCCTTTGGGACAGGGTTTGGGGGAGCAGTACTTC CASSPLGQGLGEQYF TRBV7-8 TRBD1 TRBJ2-7 many
TGTGCCAGCAGTCCGGGACTAGTTGCCGGGGAGCTGTTTTTT CASSPGLVAGELFF TRBV27 TRBD2 TRBJ2-2 -
TGTGCCAGCAGTTTAGTGGGGACCTACGAGCAGTACTTC CASSLVGTYEQYF TRBV28 - TRBJ2-7 many
TGTGCCAGCAGCCCCGGGACATCCACTGGAAACACCATATATTTT CASSPGTSTGNTIYF TRBV7-6 - TRBJ1-3 few
TGTGCCACCAGCAGAGAGGATCCCACAGATACGCAGTATTTT CATSREDPTDTQYF TRBV15 - TRBJ2-3 few
TGTGCCAGCAGCCACACACGGGGGTTCATGGACAAAAACATTCAGTACTTC CASSHTRGFMDKNIQYF TRBV9 - TRBJ2-4 few
TGTGCCAGCAGTGCCCGGGACAGCTCCTACGAGCAGTACTTC CASSARDSSYEQYF TRBV2 TRBD1 TRBJ2-7 -
TGTGCCAGCAGGAAGGGGGGGGAAGGAGAAAAACTGTTTTTT CASRKGGEGEKLFF TRBV28 - TRBJ1-4 many
TGTGCCAGCAGCCAAGGGTACCCTAAGCAGTATTTT CASSQGYPKQYF TRBV3-1 - TRBJ2-3 many
TGCAGTGCTCGGACAGGGAGCAATGAGCAGTTCTTC CSARTGSNEQFF TRBV20-1 TRBD1 TRBJ2-1 many
TGTGCCAGCAGGACATCGGCGTTCTATAGCAATCAGCCCCAGCATTTT CASRTSAFYSNQPQHF TRBV27 - TRBJ1-5 -
TGCAGTGCTCGAGGGTGGGACAGGGAAGCTTTCTTT CSARGWDREAFF TRBV20-1 TRBD1 TRBJ1-1 many
TGTGCCAGCAGTTTCTCCCGGGGCAATCAGCCCCAGCATTTT CASSFSRGNQPQHF TRBV28 - TRBJ1-5 -
TGTGCCAGTAGTGAATTACAGGGGGCCGGTCAGCCCCAGCATTTT CASSELQGAGQPQHF TRBV19 TRBD1 TRBJ1-5 -
TGTGCCAGCAGCGCAGGGGTCGCGGGCCAGCCCCAGCATTTT CASSAGVAGQPQHF TRBV6-1 - TRBJ1-5 -
TGTGCCAGCAGCTTAGTACGGGGAGAGAGGAACACCGGGGAGCTGTTTTTT CASSLVRGERNTGELFF TRBV7-8 - TRBJ2-2 few
TGTGCCAGCAGCGCTCGTCTACAGGTGTATGAGCAGTTCTTC CASSARLQVYEQFF TRBV9 - TRBJ2-1 few
TGTGCCAGCTCTCCTGAGACCGCCAATTCACCCCTCCACTTT CASSPETANSPLHF TRBV18 - TRBJ1-6 -
TGCGCCAGCAGCCAAATGCCGGGACAGTTGACTGAAGCTTTCTTT CASSQMPGQLTEAFF TRBV4-1 TRBD1 TRBJ1-1 few
TGCGCCAGCAGCTCGGGACAGAGCCCGGAGACCCAGTACTTC CASSSGQSPETQYF TRBV5-1 TRBD1 TRBJ2-5 -
TGCAGTGCTCCCAGGGCGGGAAGGGGTACAGATACGCAGTATTTT CSAPRAGRGTDTQYF TRBV20-1 - TRBJ2-3 -
TGTGCCAGCAGTTCACAGGGGGCGGACTATGGCTACACCTTC CASSSQGADYGYTF TRBV28 TRBD1 TRBJ1-2 many
TGTGCCAGCAGTGATGTGGCGGGACTAGCGGCTTCGGGGACCCAGTACTTC CASSDVAGLAASGTQYF TRBV25-1 TRBD2 TRBJ2-5 -
TGCAGTGGTGTAAAAACGGTCGGCTACTATGGCTACACCTTC CSGVKTVGYYGYTF TRBV20-1 - TRBJ1-2 few
TGCAGTGCTAGGTTGGGTGGGCCAAATGATGAGCAGTTCTTC CSARLGGPNDEQFF TRBV20-1 - TRBJ2-1 -
TGTGCCACGTCGCAGGGGGAGGTCTACGAGCAGTACTTC CATSQGEVYEQYF TRBV6-1 - TRBJ2-7 -
TGTGCCAGCAGTGGGACAGGGTCAGGGGAGACCCAGTACTTC CASSGTGSGETQYF TRBV2 TRBD1 TRBJ2-5 many
TGTGCCAGCACCATTAGCGGGATGGGGGAGCAGTACTTC CASTISGMGEQYF TRBV2 TRBD2 TRBJ2-7 many
TGCAGTGCAACGACAGAGGGGCGATACCAAGAGACCCAGTACTTC CSATTEGRYQETQYF TRBV20-1 - TRBJ2-5 few
TGTGCCAGCAGTTACACGGGACAGGACAATGAGCAGTTCTTC CASSYTGQDNEQFF TRBV6-5 TRBD1 TRBJ2-1 -
TGTGCCAGCAGGCCGACAGGGTCCTACGAGCAGTACTTC CASRPTGSYEQYF TRBV7-8 TRBD1 TRBJ2-7 many
TGTGCCAGCAGTCTATATGGGGGCCTGAACACTGAAGCTTTCTTT CASSLYGGLNTEAFF TRBV28 - TRBJ1-1 many
TGTGCCAGCAGCTCCTCCAGCGGCTCCGGGGCCAACGTCCTGACTTTC CASSSSSGSGANVLTF TRBV7-2 - TRBJ2-6 few
TGTGCCAGCAGTGAGGTCCCCAGGGGGCCAGATCGCGAATACTTC CASSEVPRGPDREYF TRBV2 TRBD1 TRBJ2-7 many
TGTGCCAGCAGCCCCGCAAGGGCGGGAGTGAACACCGGGGAGCTGTTTTTT CASSPARAGVNTGELFF TRBV3-1 TRBD2 TRBJ2-2 many
TGTGCCAGCAGTGACGGGAATGAGCAGTTCTTC CASSDGNEQFF TRBV25-1 - TRBJ2-1 few
TGTGCCAGCAGCCGGGACCCACCAACCCCCCAGCATTTT CASSRDPPTPQHF TRBV27 - TRBJ1-5 few
TGTGCCTGGAGTGGGCATAGTAGGCAGGGATACAGCCAAGAGACCCAGTACTTC CAWSGHSRQGYSQETQYF TRBV30 - TRBJ2-5 many
TGTGCCAGTAGTATTCGGGCGGGGGTCAATGAGCAGTTCTTC CASSIRAGVNEQFF TRBV19 TRBD2 TRBJ2-1 few
TGTGCCAGCTCATGGGATTTGACCGGGGAGCTGTTTTTT CASSWDLTGELFF TRBV18 - TRBJ2-2 many
TGTGCCAGCAGCCAACGTGGGACTGGGGCCAACGTCCTGACTTTC CASSQRGTGANVLTF TRBV3-1 - TRBJ2-6 -
TGCGCCAGCACCCAGGGGAACACCATATATTTT CASTQGNTIYF TRBV10-2 - TRBJ1-3 -
TGTGCCAGCAGCTTAGCGGTAGGGGCGAACCCGAGCTCCTACAATGAGCAGTTCTTC CASSLAVGANPSSYNEQFF TRBV7-9 - TRBJ2-1 many
TGTGCCAGCAGAGACGGGACAGCTAATGAAAAACTGTTTTTT CASRDGTANEKLFF TRBV11-2 TRBD1 TRBJ1-4 many
TGTGCCAGCAGCGGAACGGAGGCGGCTTTCTTT CASSGTEAAFF TRBV12-3/TRBV12-4 - TRBJ1-1 few
TGTGCCAGCAGCCCCCTGACTAGCGGGTCATACGAGCAGTACTTC CASSPLTSGSYEQYF TRBV6-1 TRBD2 TRBJ2-7 many
TGTGCCAGTCGACCCGGGACTAGCGGGAACAATGAGCAGTTCTTC CASRPGTSGNNEQFF TRBV28 TRBD2 TRBJ2-1 many
TGTGCCAGCAGCGCCGCGGGACGCAACGGTCAGCCCCAGCATTTT CASSAAGRNGQPQHF TRBV7-8 - TRBJ1-5 few
TGTGCCAGCAGTGCCTTGGTAGGGGGCTACAATGAGCAGTTCTTC CASSALVGGYNEQFF TRBV6-1 - TRBJ2-1 -
TGTGCCAGCAGCTTAACCCACGATAATGAGCAGTTCTTC CASSLTHDNEQFF TRBV7-3 - TRBJ2-1 many
TGTGCCAGCAGCCCCTTGGGGGGACCGTACAATGAGCAGTTCTTC CASSPLGGPYNEQFF TRBV28 - TRBJ2-1 many
TGTGCCATCAGTGGAGGCCAGGGCTCTTCACCCCTCCACTTT CAISGGQGSSPLHF TRBV10-3 - TRBJ1-6 few
TGTGCCATCGACAACACAGGGCGAACTACCGGGGAGCTGTTTTTT CAIDNTGRTTGELFF TRBV2 - TRBJ2-2 many
TGTGCCAGCAGCTTAAGTCTGAACACTGAAGCTTTCTTT CASSLSLNTEAFF TRBV7-3 - TRBJ1-1 many